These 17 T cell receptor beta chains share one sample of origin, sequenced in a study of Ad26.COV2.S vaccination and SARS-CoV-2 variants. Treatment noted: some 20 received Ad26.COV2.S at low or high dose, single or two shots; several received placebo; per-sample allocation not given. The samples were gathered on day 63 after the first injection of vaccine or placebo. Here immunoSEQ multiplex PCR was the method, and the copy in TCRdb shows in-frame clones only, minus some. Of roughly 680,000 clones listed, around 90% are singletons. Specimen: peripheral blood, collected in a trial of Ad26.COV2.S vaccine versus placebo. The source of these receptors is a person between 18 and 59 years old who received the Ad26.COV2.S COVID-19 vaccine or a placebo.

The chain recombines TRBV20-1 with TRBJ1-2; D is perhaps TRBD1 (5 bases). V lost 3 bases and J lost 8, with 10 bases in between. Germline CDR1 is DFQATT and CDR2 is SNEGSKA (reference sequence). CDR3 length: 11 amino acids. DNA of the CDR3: TGCAGTGCTAGGAGAGGGGTCGGCTACACCTTC. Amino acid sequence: CSARRGVGYTF.

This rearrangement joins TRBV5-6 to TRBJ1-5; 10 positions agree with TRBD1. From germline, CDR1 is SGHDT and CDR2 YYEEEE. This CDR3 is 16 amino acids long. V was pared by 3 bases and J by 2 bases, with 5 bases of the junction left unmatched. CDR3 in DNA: TGTGCCAGCAGCTCAGGGACAGGGGAGGGCAATCAGCCCCAGCATTTT. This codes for CASSSGTGEGNQPQHF.

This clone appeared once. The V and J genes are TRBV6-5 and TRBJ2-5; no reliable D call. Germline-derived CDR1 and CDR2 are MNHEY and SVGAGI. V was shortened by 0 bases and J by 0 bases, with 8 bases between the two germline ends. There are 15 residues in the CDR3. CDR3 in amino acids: CASSYSWHYQETQYF. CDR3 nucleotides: TGTGCCAGCAGTTACTCGTGGCATTACCAAGAGACCCAGTACTTC.

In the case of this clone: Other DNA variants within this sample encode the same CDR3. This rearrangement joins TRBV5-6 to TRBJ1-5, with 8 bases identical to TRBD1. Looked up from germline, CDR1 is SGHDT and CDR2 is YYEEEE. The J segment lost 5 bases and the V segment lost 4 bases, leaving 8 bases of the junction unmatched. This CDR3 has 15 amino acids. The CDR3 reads CASSLRQGRDQPQHF. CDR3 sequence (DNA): TGTGCCAGCAGCCTTAGACAGGGGCGGGATCAGCCCCAGCATTTT. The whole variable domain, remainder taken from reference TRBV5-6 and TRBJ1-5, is DAGVTQSPTHLIKTRGQQVTLRCSPKSGHDTVSWYQQALGQGPQFIFQYYEEEERQRGNFPDRFSGHQFPNYSSELNVNALLLGDSALYLCASSLRQGRDQPQHFGDGTRLSIL.

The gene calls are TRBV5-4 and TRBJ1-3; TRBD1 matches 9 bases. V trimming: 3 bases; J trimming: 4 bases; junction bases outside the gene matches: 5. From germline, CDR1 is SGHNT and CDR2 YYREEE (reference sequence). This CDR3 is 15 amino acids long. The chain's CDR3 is CASSSDRGPGNTIYF. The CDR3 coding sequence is TGTGCCAGCAGCTCGGACAGGGGACCGGGAAACACCATATATTTT.

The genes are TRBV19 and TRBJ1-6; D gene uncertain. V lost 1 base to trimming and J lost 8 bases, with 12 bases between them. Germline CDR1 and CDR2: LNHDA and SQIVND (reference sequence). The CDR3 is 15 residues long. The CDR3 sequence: CASSIGPLSDSPLHF. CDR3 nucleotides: TGTGCCAGTAGTATAGGTCCACTCTCCGATTCACCCCTCCACTTT.

CDR3 sequence reads: CSVGGSDIQYF. The CDR3 nucleotides read TGCAGCGTTGGAGGGAGCGACATTCAGTACTTC. J is TRBJ2-4 and V is TRBV29-1; a weak D match, TRBD2 (5 bases). With 4 bases removed from V and 8 bases from J, the gap between germline ends came to 9 bases. CDR1 and CDR2 (germline): SQVTM, ANQGSEA. The CDR3 is made up of 11 amino acids.

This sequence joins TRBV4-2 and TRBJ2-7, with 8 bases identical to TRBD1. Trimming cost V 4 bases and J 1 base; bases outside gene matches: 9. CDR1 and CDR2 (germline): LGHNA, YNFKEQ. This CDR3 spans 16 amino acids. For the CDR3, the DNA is TGTGCCAGCAGCCTAGGAGGGACAGGAGTGTCCTACGAGCAGTACTTC. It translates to CASSLGGTGVSYEQYF.

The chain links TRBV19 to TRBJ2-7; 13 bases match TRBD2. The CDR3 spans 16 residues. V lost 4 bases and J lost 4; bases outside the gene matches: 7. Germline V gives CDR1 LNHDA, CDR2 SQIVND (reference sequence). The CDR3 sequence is CASSTSRTSGSYEQYF. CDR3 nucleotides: TGTGCCAGTAGTACCTCCCGGACTAGCGGGAGTTACGAGCAGTACTTC.

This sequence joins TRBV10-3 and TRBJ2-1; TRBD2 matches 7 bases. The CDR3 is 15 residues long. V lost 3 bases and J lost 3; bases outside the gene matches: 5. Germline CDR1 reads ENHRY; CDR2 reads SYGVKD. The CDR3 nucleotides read TGTGCCATCAGTGATAGTGCTAGCGGCTACAATGAGCAGTTCTTC. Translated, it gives CAISDSASGYNEQFF.

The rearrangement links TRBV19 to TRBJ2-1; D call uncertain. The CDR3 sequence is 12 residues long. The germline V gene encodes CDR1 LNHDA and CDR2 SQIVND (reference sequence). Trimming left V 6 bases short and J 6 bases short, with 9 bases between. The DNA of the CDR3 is TGTGCCAGTAGCCGAAGTGGCAATGAGCAGTTCTTC. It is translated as CASSRSGNEQFF. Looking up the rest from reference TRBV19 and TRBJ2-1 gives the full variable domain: DGGITQSPKYLFRKEGQNVTLSCEQNLNHDAMYWYRQDPGQGLRLIYYSQIVNDFQKGDIAEGYSVSREKKESFPLTVTSAQKNPTAFYLCASSRSGNEQFFGPGTRLTVL.

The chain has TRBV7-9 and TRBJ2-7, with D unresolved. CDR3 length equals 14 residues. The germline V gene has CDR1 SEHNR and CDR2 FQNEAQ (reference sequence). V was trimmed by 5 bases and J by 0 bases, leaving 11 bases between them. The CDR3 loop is CASSQLESSYEQYF. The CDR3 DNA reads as TGTGCCAGCAGCCAGCTAGAGTCCTCCTACGAGCAGTACTTC.

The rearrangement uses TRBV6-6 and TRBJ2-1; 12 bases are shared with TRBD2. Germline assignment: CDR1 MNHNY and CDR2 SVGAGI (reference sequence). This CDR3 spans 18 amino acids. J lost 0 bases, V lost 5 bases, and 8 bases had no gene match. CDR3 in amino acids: CASSRGLAGLSSYNEQFF. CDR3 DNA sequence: TGTGCCAGCAGTCGGGGACTAGCGGGTTTGAGCTCCTACAATGAGCAGTTCTTC.

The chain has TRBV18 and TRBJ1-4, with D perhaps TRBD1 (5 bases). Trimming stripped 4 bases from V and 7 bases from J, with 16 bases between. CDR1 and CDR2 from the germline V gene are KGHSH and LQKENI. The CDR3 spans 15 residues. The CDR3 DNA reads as TGTGCCAGCTCACTACAGGACGTTAGAAGTGAAAAACTGTTTTTT. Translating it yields CASSLQDVRSEKLFF.

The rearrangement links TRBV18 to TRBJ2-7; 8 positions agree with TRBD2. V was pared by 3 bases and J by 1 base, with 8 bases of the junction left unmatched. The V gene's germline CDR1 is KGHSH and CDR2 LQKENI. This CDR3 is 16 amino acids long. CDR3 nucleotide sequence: TGTGCCAGCTCACCCCGGGCGGGGGGCCAATCCTACGAGCAGTACTTC. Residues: CASSPRAGGQSYEQYF.

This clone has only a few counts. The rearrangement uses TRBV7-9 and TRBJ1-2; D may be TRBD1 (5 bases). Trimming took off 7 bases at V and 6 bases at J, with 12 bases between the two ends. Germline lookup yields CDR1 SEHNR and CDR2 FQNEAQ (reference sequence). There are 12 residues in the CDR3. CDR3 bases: TGTGCCAGCACCCGTGGGGCGCATGGCTACACCTTC. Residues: CASTRGAHGYTF.

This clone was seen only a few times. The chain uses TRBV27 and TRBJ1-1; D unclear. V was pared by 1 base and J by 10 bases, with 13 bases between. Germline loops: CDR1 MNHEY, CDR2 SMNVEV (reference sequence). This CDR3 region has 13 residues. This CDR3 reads CASSLLGSERAFF. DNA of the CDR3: TGTGCCAGCAGTTTATTGGGGTCCGAGAGAGCTTTCTTT.